This TCR beta chain stems from a study of cytomegalovirus exposure and HLA in healthy donors. PCR was performed using 60 Vbeta and 13 Jbeta primers. Generated by immunoSEQ multiplex PCR, the TCRdb table keeps only in-frame clones and is missing some. This repertoire shows 70,000 or so clones, around three quarters found once; its top ten account for 7.8%. In germline, CDR1 is MNHEY, CDR2 SVGAGI. The CDR3 is 12 amino acids. Trimming stripped 2 bases from V and 7 bases from J, with 8 bases between. The chain has TRBV6-5 and TRBJ1-1; possibly TRBD1 for D (5 bases). This TCR was recovered from a man aged 18 to 35 in good health and CMV-seropositive. The sequencing input was PBMCs. CDR3: CASSYGGGEAFF. The CDR3 DNA reads TGTGCCAGCAGTTACGGCGGGGGTGAAGCTTTCTTT.